The 15 T cell receptor beta chains reported below all come from one sample, sequenced in a study of blood T cell dynamics during melanoma immunotherapy. Documented time point: week 3, after first cycle of checkpoint inhibitor. The table came from immunoSEQ multiplex PCR; TCRdb's copy has only in-frame clones and leaves some out. The sample has thousands of clones, approximately 89% seen once. The sequencing used blood, collected from a patient treated with checkpoint blockade. The source is a human donor with melanoma.

The gene calls are TRBV29-1 and TRBJ1-4; no definite D call. The V and J ends lost 6 bases and 2 bases respectively, with 16 bases between them. The CDR3 consists of 15 residues. CDR1 is SQVTM and CDR2 is ANQGSEA in the germline V gene. CDR3 in amino acids: CSVLDTRFTNEKLFF. The CDR3, as DNA: TGCAGCGTACTCGACACTCGTTTTACTAATGAAAAACTGTTTTTT.

The chain employs TRBV5-4 and TRBJ1-3; no firm D call. Germline CDR1 SGHNT, CDR2 YYREEE (reference sequence). Trimming took 0 bases from V and 0 from J, leaving 4 bases between them. CDR3 length: 14 residues. CDR3 nucleotides: TGTGCCAGCAGCTTGGACAGCTCTGGAAACACCATATATTTT. This encodes CASSLDSSGNTIYF. Looking up the rest from reference TRBV5-4 and TRBJ1-3 gives the full variable domain: ETGVTQSPTHLIKTRGQQVTLRCSSQSGHNTVSWYQQALGQGPQFIFQYYREEENGRGNFPPRFSGLQFPNYSSELNVNALELDDSALYLCASSLDSSGNTIYFGEGSWLTVV.

This clone has a handful of counts. The J gene is TRBJ1-5, the V gene TRBV2, with TRBD1 matching over 7 bases. With V trimmed by 6 bases and J by 1 base, 12 bases remained unmatched. The CDR3 totals 17 residues. Germline-derived CDR1 and CDR2 are SNHLY and FYNNEI. CDR3 DNA sequence: TGTGCCAGCAGACCTCCGGGACAGCCTCTGAGCAATCAGCCCCAGCATTTT. Translating it yields CASRPPGQPLSNQPQHF.

The chain is built from TRBV10-3 and TRBJ2-7; perhaps TRBD1 as D (6 bases). V was cut by 3 bases and J by 5 bases, with 11 bases left in between. This CDR3 is 13 amino acids long. The germline V gene has CDR1 ENHRY and CDR2 SYGVKD. CDR3 loop: CAISEQGRDEQYF. The CDR3 nucleotides are TGTGCCATCAGTGAACAGGGAAGGGACGAGCAGTACTTC.

The chain couples TRBV11-2 to TRBJ2-7; TRBD2 matches 7 bases. CDR1 and CDR2 (germline): SGHAT, FQNNGV. The trim removed 3 bases at V and 6 bases at J, leaving 11 bases unmatched. The CDR3 runs to 15 residues. DNA for the CDR3: TGTGCCAGCAGCTTCCGGGGGAGGGAGTTCGGCGAGCAGTACTTC. Protein sequence: CASSFRGREFGEQYF.

V and J are TRBV27 and TRBJ2-1; D is ambiguous. V dropped 3 bases and J dropped 7 bases, with 13 bases sitting between them. The CDR3 consists of 14 residues. Germline V gene data show CDR1 as MNHEY and CDR2 as SMNVEV (reference sequence). CDR3 amino acids: CASSFGSRLNEQFF. The CDR3 nucleotides are TGTGCCAGCAGTTTCGGCTCCCGCCTGAATGAGCAGTTCTTC.

The chain joins TRBV29-1 to TRBJ1-1; D gene uncertain. The CDR3 contains 10 residues. CDR1 is SQVTM and CDR2 is ANQGSEA in the germline V gene. Trimming took 4 bases from V and 6 from J, leaving 6 bases between them. The CDR3: CSVVTAEAFF. For the CDR3, the DNA is TGCAGCGTTGTCACCGCTGAAGCTTTCTTT.

V gene TRBV7-3 combines with J gene TRBJ2-3; a possible D gene is TRBD1 (6 bases). V was pared by 5 bases and J by 6 bases, with 18 bases between. CDR1 and CDR2 from the germline V gene are SGHTA and FQGTGA. This CDR3 has 15 amino acids. The CDR3 reads CASSPSTGNMDTQYF. CDR3 coding DNA: TGTGCCAGCAGCCCCTCCACAGGGAATATGGATACGCAGTATTTT.

V gene TRBV2 combines with J gene TRBJ2-7; the match to TRBD2 covers 8 bases. Germline loops: CDR1 SNHLY, CDR2 FYNNEI. The V segment lost 10 bases and the J segment 2 bases; nucleotides outside the gene matches: 13. This CDR3 has 15 residues. The CDR3 DNA reads TGTGCCATCATGGCCGGGGGGGCCGATGCCTACGAGCAGTACTTC. It encodes CAIMAGGADAYEQYF.

The J gene is TRBJ2-3, the V gene TRBV12-5, with 8 bases matching TRBD2. V was pared by 5 bases and J by 6 bases, with 10 bases of the junction left unmatched. CDR3 size: 15 residues. Germline CDR1 is LGHNT and CDR2 is FRNRAP. CDR3 sequence (DNA): TGTGCTAGTGGTACAACCGGACTAGCAGCGGATACGCAGTATTTT. This sequence encodes CASGTTGLAADTQYF. The entire variable domain, with the rest obtained from reference TRBV12-5 and TRBJ2-3, is as follows: DARVTQTPRHKVTEMGQEVTMRCQPILGHNTVFWYRQTMMQGLELLAYFRNRAPLDDSGMPKDRFSAEMPDATLATLKIQPSEPRDSAVYFCASGTTGLAADTQYFGPGTRLTVL.

J is TRBJ1-4 and V is TRBV6-5, with a tentative D call TRBD1 (6 bases). Germline V gene sequence: CDR1 MNHEY, CDR2 SVGAGI. The ends were cut back, 6 bases at V and 10 bases at J, with 15 bases in the middle. This CDR3 spans 13 amino acids. DNA for the CDR3: TGTGCCAGCAGCTACCTCCTACAGGGAAAACTGTTTTTT. Protein sequence: CASSYLLQGKLFF.

The count of this clone is one. The rearrangement links TRBV4-1 to TRBJ2-3; a possible D gene is TRBD2 (5 bases). V shed 4 bases and J shed 4 bases, with 27 bases lying between them. Germline CDR1 MGHRA, CDR2 YSYEKL. CDR3 length equals 19 residues. The CDR3 nucleotides are TGCGCCAGCAGCCCCTATATCCCTTCTTCCGGGATGATCGCAGATACGCAGTATTTT. Its translation: CASSPYIPSSGMIADTQYF.

The chain is built from TRBV28 and TRBJ2-7; D uncertain. V lost 1 base to trimming and J lost 3 bases, with 10 bases between them. Germline lookup yields CDR1 MDHEN and CDR2 SYDVKM. The CDR3 contains 14 residues. The DNA for the CDR3 is TGTGCCAGCAGTTTATTCCCAGGATTCTACGAGCAGTACTTC. It yields the protein CASSLFPGFYEQYF.

The chain joins TRBV4-2 to TRBJ1-4; tentatively, D is TRBD1 (6 bases). CDR3 length equals 15 residues. Trimming pared 0 bases from V and 4 bases from J, leaving 9 bases between. Germline assignment: CDR1 LGHNA and CDR2 YNFKEQ. Written as DNA, the CDR3 is TGTGCCAGCAGCCAAGACAGGGGCGGTAATGAAAAACTGTTTTTT. Its protein is CASSQDRGGNEKLFF.

This clone turned up a few times. Other DNA variants within this sample encode the same CDR3. This sequence joins TRBV28 and TRBJ1-1, with unresolved D. Germline-derived CDR1 and CDR2 are MDHEN and SYDVKM. V was shortened by 5 bases and J by 2 bases, with 3 bases between the two germline ends. The CDR3 consists of 11 residues. The CDR3 sequence is CASSANTEAFF. The CDR3 DNA reads TGTGCCAGCAGTGCAAACACTGAAGCTTTCTTT. The whole variable domain, filled in from reference TRBV28 and TRBJ1-1, reads DVKVTQSSRYLVKRTGEKVFLECVQDMDHENMFWYRQDPGLGLRLIYFSYDVKMKEKGDIPEGYSVSREKKERFSLILESASTNQTSMYLCASSANTEAFFGQGTRLTVV.